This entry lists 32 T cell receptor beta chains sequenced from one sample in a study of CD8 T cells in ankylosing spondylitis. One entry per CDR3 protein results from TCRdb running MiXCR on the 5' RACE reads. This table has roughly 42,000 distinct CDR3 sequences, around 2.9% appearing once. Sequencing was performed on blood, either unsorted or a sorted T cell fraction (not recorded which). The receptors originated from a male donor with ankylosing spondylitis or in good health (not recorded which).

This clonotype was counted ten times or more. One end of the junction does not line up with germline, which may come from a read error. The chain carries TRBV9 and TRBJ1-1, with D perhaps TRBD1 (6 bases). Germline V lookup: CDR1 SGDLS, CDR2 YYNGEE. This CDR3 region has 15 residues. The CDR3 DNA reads TGTGCCAGCAGCGTAGGGGACACAGTGAACACTGAGGCTTTCTTT. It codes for CASSVGDTVNTEAFF.

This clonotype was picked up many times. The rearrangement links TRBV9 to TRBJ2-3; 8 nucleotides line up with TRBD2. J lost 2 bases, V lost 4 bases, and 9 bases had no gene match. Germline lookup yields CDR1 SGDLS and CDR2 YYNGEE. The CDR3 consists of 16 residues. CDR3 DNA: TGTGCCAGCAGCCCCCGGGAGGGACGGTTCACAGATACGCAGTATTTT. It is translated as CASSPREGRFTDTQYF.

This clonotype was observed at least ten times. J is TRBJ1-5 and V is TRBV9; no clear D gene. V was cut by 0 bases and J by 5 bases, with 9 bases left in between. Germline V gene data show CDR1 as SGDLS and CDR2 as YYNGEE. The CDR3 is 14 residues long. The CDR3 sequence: CASSVGPDYQPQHF. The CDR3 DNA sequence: TGTGCCAGCAGCGTAGGTCCGGACTATCAGCCCCAGCATTTT. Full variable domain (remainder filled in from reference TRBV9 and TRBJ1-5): DSGVTQTPKHLITATGQRVTLRCSPRSGDLSVYWYQQSLDQGLQFLIQYYNGEERAKGNILERFSAQQFPDLHSELNLSSLELGDSALYFCASSVGPDYQPQHFGDGTRLSIL.

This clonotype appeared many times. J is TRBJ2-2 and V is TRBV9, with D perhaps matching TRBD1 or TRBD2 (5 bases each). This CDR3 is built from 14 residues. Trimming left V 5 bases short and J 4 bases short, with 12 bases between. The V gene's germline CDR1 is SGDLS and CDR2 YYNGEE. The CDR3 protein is CASRVGRATGELFF. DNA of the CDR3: TGTGCCAGCAGAGTGGGACGGGCCACCGGGGAGCTGTTTTTT.

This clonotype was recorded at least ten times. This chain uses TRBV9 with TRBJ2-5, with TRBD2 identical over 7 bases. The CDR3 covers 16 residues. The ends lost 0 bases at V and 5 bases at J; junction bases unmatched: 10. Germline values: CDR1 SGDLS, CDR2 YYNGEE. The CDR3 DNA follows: TGTGCCAGCAGCGTAGATGCGTCAGTGGGGGGGGAGACCCAGTACTTC. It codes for CASSVDASVGGETQYF.

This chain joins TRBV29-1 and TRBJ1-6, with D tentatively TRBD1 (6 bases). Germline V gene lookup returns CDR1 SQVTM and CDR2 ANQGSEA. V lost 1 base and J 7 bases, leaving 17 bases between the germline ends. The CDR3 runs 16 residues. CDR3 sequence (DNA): TGCAGCGTTGAAGGGCGGGGGCTCCTTTGGAATTCACCCCTCCACTTT. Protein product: CSVEGRGLLWNSPLHF.

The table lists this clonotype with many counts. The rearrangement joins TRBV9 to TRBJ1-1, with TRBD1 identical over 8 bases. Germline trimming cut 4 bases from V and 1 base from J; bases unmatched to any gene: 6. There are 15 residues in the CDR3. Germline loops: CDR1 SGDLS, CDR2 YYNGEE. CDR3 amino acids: CASSFGQGTNTEAFF. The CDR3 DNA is TGTGCCAGCAGCTTCGGACAGGGAACGAACACTGAAGCTTTCTTT.

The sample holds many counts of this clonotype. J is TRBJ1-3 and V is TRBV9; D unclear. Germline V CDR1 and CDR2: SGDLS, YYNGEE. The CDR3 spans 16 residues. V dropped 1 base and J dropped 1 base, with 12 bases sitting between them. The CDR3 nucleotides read TGTGCCAGCAGCGTATTTGGCAGGTCGTCTGGAAACACCATATATTTT. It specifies CASSVFGRSSGNTIYF.

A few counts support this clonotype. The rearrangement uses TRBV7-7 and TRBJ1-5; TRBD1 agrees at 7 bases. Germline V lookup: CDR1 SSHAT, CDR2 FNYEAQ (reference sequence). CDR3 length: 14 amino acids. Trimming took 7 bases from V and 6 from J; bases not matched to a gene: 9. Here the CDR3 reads CASTPPGGAQPQHF. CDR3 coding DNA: TGTGCCAGCACCCCTCCAGGGGGGGCTCAGCCCCAGCATTTT.

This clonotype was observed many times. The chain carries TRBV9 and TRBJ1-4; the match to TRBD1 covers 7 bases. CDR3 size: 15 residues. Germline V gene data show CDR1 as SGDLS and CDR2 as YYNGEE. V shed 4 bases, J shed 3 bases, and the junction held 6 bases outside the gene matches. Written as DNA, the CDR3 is TGTGCCAGCAGCTCGCATGGGACAGCTAATGAAAAACTGTTTTTT. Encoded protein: CASSSHGTANEKLFF.

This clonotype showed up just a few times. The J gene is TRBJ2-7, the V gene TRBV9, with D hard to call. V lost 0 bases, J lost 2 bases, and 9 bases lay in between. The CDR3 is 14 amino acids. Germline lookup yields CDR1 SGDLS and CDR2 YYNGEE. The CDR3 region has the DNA TGTGCCAGCAGCGTAGAGGCAGGAACCTACGAGCAGTACTTC. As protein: CASSVEAGTYEQYF.

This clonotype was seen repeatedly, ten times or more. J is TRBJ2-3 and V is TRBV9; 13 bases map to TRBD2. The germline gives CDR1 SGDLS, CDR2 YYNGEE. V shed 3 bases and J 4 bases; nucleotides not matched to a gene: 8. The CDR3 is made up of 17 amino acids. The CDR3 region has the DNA TGTGCCAGCAGCGACCGGACTAGCGGGAGCCGCGCAGATACGCAGTATTTT. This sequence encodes CASSDRTSGSRADTQYF.

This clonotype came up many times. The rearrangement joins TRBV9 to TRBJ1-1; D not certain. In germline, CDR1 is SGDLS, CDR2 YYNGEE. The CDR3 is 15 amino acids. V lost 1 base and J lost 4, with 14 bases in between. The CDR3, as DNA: TGTGCCAGCAGCGTAAGTCCGAAGGAGGGCACTGAAGCTTTCTTT. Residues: CASSVSPKEGTEAFF. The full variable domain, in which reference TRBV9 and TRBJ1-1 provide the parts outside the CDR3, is DSGVTQTPKHLITATGQRVTLRCSPRSGDLSVYWYQQSLDQGLQFLIQYYNGEERAKGNILERFSAQQFPDLHSELNLSSLELGDSALYFCASSVSPKEGTEAFFGQGTRLTVV.

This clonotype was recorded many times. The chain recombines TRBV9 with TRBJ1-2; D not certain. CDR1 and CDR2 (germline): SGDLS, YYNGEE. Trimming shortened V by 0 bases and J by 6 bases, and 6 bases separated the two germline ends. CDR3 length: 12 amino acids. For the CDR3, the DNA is TGTGCCAGCAGCGTAGGAAGGGATGGCTACACCTTC. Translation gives CASSVGRDGYTF.

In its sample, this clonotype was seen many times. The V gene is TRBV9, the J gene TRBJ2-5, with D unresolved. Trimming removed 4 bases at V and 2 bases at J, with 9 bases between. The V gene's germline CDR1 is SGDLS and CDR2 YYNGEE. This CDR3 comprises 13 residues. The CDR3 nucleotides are TGTGCCAGCAGCCACCCTAAACAAGAGACCCAGTACTTC. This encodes CASSHPKQETQYF.

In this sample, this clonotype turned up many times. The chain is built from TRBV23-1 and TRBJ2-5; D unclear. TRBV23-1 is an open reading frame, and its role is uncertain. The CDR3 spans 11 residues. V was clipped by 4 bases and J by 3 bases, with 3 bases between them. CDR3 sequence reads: CASSLEETQYF. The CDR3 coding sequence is TGCGCCAGCAGTCTTGAAGAGACCCAGTACTTC.

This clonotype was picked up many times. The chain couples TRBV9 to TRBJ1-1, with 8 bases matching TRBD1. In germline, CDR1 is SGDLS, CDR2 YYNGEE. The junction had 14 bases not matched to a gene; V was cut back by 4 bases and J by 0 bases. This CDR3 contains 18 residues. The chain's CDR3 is CASSPQRDRPLMNTEAFF. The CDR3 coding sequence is TGTGCCAGCAGCCCTCAGAGGGACAGGCCGTTGATGAACACTGAAGCTTTCTTT.

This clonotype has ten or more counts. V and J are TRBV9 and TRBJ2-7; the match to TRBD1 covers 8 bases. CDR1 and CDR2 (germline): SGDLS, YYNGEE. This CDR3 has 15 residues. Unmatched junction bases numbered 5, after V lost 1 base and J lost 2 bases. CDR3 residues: CASSVRTGTPYEQYF. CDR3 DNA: TGTGCCAGCAGCGTAAGGACAGGGACCCCCTACGAGCAGTACTTC.

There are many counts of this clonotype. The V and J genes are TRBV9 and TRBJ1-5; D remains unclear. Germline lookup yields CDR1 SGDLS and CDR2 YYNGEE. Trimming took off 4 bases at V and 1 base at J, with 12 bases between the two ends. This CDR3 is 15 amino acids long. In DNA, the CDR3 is TGTGCCAGCAGCTTAGCCCCTGGGAGCAATCAGCCCCAGCATTTT. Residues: CASSLAPGSNQPQHF. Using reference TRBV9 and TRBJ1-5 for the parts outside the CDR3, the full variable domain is DSGVTQTPKHLITATGQRVTLRCSPRSGDLSVYWYQQSLDQGLQFLIQYYNGEERAKGNILERFSAQQFPDLHSELNLSSLELGDSALYFCASSLAPGSNQPQHFGDGTRLSIL.

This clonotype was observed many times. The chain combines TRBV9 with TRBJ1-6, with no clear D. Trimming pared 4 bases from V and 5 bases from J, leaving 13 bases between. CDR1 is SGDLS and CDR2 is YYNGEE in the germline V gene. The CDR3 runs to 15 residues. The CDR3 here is CASSSRTGNNSPLHF. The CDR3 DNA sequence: TGTGCCAGCAGCTCCAGGACGGGAAATAATTCACCCCTCCACTTT.

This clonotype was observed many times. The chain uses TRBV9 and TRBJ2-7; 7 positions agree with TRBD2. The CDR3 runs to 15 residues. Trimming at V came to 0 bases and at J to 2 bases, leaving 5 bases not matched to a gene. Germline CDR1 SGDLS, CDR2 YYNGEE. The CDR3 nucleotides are TGTGCCAGCAGCGTAGGGGCTAGCGGACCCTACGAGCAGTACTTC. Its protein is CASSVGASGPYEQYF.

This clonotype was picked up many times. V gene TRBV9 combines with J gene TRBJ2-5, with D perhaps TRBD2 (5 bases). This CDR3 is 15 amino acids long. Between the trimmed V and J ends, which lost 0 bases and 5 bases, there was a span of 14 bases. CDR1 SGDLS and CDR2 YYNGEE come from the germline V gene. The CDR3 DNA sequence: TGTGCCAGCAGCGTAGGTGGGAGTACGAGGGAGACCCAGTACTTC. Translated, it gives CASSVGGSTRETQYF.

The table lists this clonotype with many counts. The DNA for the CDR3 is TGTGCCAGCAGCGATGGGCCCCAAGAGACCCAGTACTTC. This gives the protein CASSDGPQETQYF. The chain joins TRBV9 to TRBJ2-5; D not certain. Between the trimmed V and J ends, which lost 3 bases and 1 base, there was a span of 7 bases. The CDR3 spans 13 residues. Germline CDR1 SGDLS, CDR2 YYNGEE.

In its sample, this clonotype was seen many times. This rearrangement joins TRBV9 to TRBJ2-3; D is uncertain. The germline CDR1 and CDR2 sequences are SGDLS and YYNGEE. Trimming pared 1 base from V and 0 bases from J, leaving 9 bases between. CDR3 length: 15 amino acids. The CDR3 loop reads CASSVSSASTDTQYF. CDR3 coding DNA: TGTGCCAGCAGCGTATCGTCAGCTAGCACAGATACGCAGTATTTT.

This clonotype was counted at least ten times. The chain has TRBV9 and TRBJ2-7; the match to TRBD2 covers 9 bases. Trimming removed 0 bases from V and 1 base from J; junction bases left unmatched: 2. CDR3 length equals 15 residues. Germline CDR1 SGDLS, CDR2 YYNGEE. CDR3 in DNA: TGTGCCAGCAGCGTAGATCTAGCGGGATCCTACGAGCAGTACTTC. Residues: CASSVDLAGSYEQYF.

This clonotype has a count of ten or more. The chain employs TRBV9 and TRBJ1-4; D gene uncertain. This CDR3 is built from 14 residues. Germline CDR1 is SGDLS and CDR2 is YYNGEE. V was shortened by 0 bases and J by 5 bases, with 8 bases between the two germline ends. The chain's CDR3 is CASSVDGQNEKLFF. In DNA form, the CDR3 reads TGTGCCAGCAGCGTAGATGGTCAAAATGAAAAACTGTTTTTT. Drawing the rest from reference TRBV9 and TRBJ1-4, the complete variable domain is DSGVTQTPKHLITATGQRVTLRCSPRSGDLSVYWYQQSLDQGLQFLIQYYNGEERAKGNILERFSAQQFPDLHSELNLSSLELGDSALYFCASSVDGQNEKLFFGSGTQLSVL.

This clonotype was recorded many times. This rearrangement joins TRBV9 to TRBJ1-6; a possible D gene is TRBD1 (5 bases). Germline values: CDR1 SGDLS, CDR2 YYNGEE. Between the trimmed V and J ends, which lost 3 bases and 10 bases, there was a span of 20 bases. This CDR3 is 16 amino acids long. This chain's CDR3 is CASSAWDSRIGSPLHF. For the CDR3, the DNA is TGTGCCAGCAGCGCCTGGGACTCTCGCATAGGGTCACCCCTCCACTTT.

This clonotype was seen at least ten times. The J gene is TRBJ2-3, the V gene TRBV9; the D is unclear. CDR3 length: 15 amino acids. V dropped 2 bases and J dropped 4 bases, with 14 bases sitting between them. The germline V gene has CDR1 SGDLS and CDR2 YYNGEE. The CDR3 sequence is CASSVSSASPDTQYF. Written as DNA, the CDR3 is TGTGCCAGCAGCGTGTCCTCAGCTTCCCCAGATACGCAGTATTTT.

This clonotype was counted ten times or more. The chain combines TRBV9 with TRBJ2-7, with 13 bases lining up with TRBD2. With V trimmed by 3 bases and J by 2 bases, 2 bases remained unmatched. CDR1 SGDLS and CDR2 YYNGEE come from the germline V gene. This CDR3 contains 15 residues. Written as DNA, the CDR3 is TGTGCCAGCAGCGAGGGACTAGCGGGGACCTACGAGCAGTACTTC. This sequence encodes CASSEGLAGTYEQYF.

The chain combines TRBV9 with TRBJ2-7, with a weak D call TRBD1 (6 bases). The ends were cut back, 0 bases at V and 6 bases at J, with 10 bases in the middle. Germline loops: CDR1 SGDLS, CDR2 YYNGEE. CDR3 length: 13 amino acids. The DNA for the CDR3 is TGTGCCAGCAGCGTAGAGCCAGGGGCCGAGCAGTACTTC. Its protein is CASSVEPGAEQYF.

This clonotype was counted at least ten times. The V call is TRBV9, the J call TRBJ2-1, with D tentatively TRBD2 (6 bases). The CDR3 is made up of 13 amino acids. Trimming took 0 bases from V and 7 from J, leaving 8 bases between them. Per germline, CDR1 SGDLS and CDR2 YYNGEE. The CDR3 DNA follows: TGTGCCAGCAGCGTAGCCGGGAGTAATGAGCAGTTCTTC. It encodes CASSVAGSNEQFF.

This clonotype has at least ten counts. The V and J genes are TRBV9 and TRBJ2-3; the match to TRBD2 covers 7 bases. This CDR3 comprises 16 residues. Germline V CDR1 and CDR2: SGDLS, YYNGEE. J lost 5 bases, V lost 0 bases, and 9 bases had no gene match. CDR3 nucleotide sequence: TGTGCCAGCAGCGTAGATATGGGGAGGGCCGGAGATACGCAGTATTTT. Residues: CASSVDMGRAGDTQYF.